This T cell receptor beta chain emerged from a study of tissue T cells after allogeneic stem cell transplantation. The assay was immunoSEQ multiplex PCR, and TCRdb's table has in-frame clones only and misses some. Of about 48,000 clones listed, over 65% are singletons. As concerns this clone: Gene names and germline match the mouse. The sequenced fragment ends 1 residue before the CDR3 boundary, so the rest is inferred from the germline J gene. This sample includes further DNA sequences coding for the same CDR3.

Per the germline V gene, CDR1 is NNHDY and CDR2 is SYVADS. V lost 4 bases to trimming and J lost 0 bases, with 12 bases between them. The CDR3 has 15 residues. This chain connects TRBV13-3 to TRBJ2-5, with D perhaps matching TRBD1 or TRBD2 (6 bases each). Sequencing was done on a sample of sorted cells pooled from one or two spleens. The receptor was isolated from a pool of C57BL/6 mice in good health. The sequenced CDR3 bases are TGTGCCAGCAGTAGTGGGGGCCTTAACCAAGACACCCAGTAC. It codes for CASSSGGLNQDTQY. The entire CDR3 sequence reads CASSSGGLNQDTQYF.